The clone carrying this T cell receptor beta chain was seen many times. The antigen is undetermined. TCRdb called the RT-PCR reads again in MiXCR, with one record for every CDR3 protein. The top ten clones hold around 6.5% of a sample with about 700,000 distinct CDR3 sequences, more than 11% of them seen once. These data come from a study of response to subunit inactivated influenza vaccine. Whole-study results and caveats: The authors suggested that every seasonal influenza vaccination recruits few new T cells.

The clonotype comes from a man aged 50-60 years who received an inactivated influenza vaccine. This material consisted of PBMCs from blood, taken roughly 15 days before vaccination.

The CDR3: CASSQSKGCNYGYTF. The CDR3 DNA reads TGCGCCAGCAGTCAATCGAAGGGTTGTAACTATGGCTACACCTTC. The J gene is TRBJ1-2, the V gene TRBV23-1; D call uncertain. TRBV23-1 is treated as an ORF (open reading frame) with a function not yet certain. The ends were cut back, 0 bases at V and 1 base at J, with 9 bases in the middle. The CDR3 sequence is 15 residues long.